This T cell receptor beta chain was retrieved from a study of response to subunit inactivated influenza vaccine. Study-wide findings and caveats: Every seasonal influenza vaccination brings in few new T cells, the authors suggested.

In TCRdb, the RT-PCR reads were re-called with MiXCR into one record per CDR3 protein. Of approximately 520,000 distinct CDR3 sequences listed, roughly 23% are singletons. This clonotype was detected a few times. Its cognate antigen is unknown. This TCR came from a man between 50 and 59 years old who received an inactivated influenza vaccine. The source was CD4+ T cells sorted from PBMCs, collected roughly 5 days after vaccination.

The CDR3 DNA follows: TGTGCCAGCAGCTTGCCCCTCAGCAGTGATGGCTACACCTTC. It specifies CASSLPLSSDGYTF. This sequence joins TRBV5-5 and TRBJ1-2, with D uncertain. In germline, CDR1 is SGHKS, CDR2 YYEKEE (reference sequence). The CDR3 is 14 residues long. Trimming cost V 1 base and J 6 bases, with 13 bases left between them.